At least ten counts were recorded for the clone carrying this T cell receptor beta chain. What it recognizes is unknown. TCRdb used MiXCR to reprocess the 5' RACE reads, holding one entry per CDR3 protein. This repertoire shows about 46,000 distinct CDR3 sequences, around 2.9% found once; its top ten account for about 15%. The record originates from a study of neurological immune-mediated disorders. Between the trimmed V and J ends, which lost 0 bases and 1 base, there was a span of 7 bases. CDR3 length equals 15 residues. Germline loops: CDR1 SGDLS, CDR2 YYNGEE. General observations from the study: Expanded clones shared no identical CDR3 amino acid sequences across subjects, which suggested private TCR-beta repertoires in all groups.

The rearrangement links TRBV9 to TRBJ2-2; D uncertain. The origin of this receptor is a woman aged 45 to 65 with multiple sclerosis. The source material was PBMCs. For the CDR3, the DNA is TGTGCCAGCAGCGTAGAACAGCTGAACACCGGGGAGCTGTTTTTT. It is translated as CASSVEQLNTGELFF.